This T cell receptor (beta chain) is from a study of blood T cell repertoires in COVID-19. This CDR3 contains 14 residues. Trimming cost V 7 bases and J 3 bases; bases outside gene matches: 9. In germline, CDR1 is MNHEY, CDR2 SVGAGI. Profiled with immunoSEQ multiplex PCR; TCRdb holds only in-frame clones, not every one. The sample yields about 76,000 clones, roughly 86% seen once. The specimen sequenced was peripheral blood. This receptor was taken from a human donor in a cohort sampled during active COVID-19. This rearrangement joins TRBV6-5 to TRBJ2-7; 7 positions match TRBD1. The CDR3 region is CASKRQGDLYEQYF. DNA of the CDR3: TGTGCCAGCAAACGGCAGGGGGATCTCTACGAGCAGTACTTC.